This T cell receptor (beta chain) was captured by sequencing in a study of blood T cell repertoires in COVID-19. Study as a whole: Collection of acute and convalescent COVID-19 samples took place in the United States, Italy and Spain. The cDNA or gDNA used as material had been derived from T cells, B-cell-depleted T cells, or PBMCs.

The CDR3 length is 17 residues. Trimming left V 2 bases short and J 2 bases short, with 17 bases between. The germline V gene encodes CDR1 SEHNR and CDR2 FQNEAQ (reference sequence). Per the original data handling: The authors estimated nucleated cell counts from reference gene primer amplification. Clones were sequenced by immunoSEQ multiplex PCR, and TCRdb holds only the in-frame ones, with some missing. The V and J calls and clone size are taken from that table; D and trimming were inferred from the DNA. Of about 160,000 clones detected, roughly 89% appear once; the ten largest clones hold 3.5% to 4%.

The V gene is TRBV7-9, the J gene TRBJ2-3; TRBD2 might be the D (7 bases). Sequencing was performed on peripheral blood. The receptor's source is a woman aged 55-70 years who had recovered from COVID-19. The CDR3 DNA reads as TGTGCCAGCAGCTTACTGGGGAAAGGGGGGGACACAGATACGCAGTATTTT. Protein product: CASSLLGKGGDTDTQYF.